The rows below give T cell receptor beta chains drawn from one sample of a study of blood T cell repertoires in COVID-19. Assay: immunoSEQ multiplex PCR; the TCRdb copy retains only in-frame clones and omits some. The sample lists 98,000 or so clones; less than 90% were seen once. The sample taken for sequencing was peripheral blood. The receptor set was obtained from a human donor in a cohort sampled during active COVID-19. The CDR3 runs from the conserved cysteine through the conserved F or W. A D gene is named only where the DNA matches it firmly. Clone size, where shown, is once, few, many, or a class for clones that have expanded.

D,J,length,size,V,DNA,CDR3
TRBD1,TRBJ1-2,15,NA,TRBV4-1,TGCGCCAGCAGCCAAGATCAAAACAGGGGGCGAGGCTACACCTTC,CASSQDQNRGRGYTF
TRBD1,TRBJ2-4,18,NA,TRBV14,TGTGCCAGCAGCCAAGATATTGGGACAGGATCTACCAAAAACATTCAGTACTTC,CASSQDIGTGSTKNIQYF
NA,TRBJ1-3,16,NA,TRBV28,TGTGCCAGCAGCTGGGACTCCGGGGCCTCTGGAAACACCATATATTTT,CASSWDSGASGNTIYF
TRBD2,TRBJ2-5,18,NA,TRBV19,TGTGCCAGTAGTAGAGGGGAGGGCCTAGCGGCCATATCAGAGACCCAGTACTTC,CASSRGEGLAAISETQYF
NA,TRBJ1-4,15,NA,TRBV30,TGTGCCTGGAGTGTCCAGCGACAGTCTAATGAAAAACTGTTTTTT,CAWSVQRQSNEKLFF
NA,TRBJ2-7,13,NA,TRBV11-2,TGTGCCAGCAGCTTGTATAACGGTAGAAAGCAGTACTTC,CASSLYNGRKQYF
TRBD2,TRBJ2-7,17,NA,TRBV6-1,TGTGCCAGCAGTGAAGCGCTTCCTGGCGGGAGATCCTACGAGCAGTACTTC,CASSEALPGGRSYEQYF
NA,TRBJ2-3,13,NA,TRBV5-4,TGTGCCAGCAGTCCTACTAGCACAGATACGCAGTATTTT,CASSPTSTDTQYF
NA,TRBJ1-1,11,NA,TRBV2,TGTGCCAGCAGGGTACACAGTGAAGCTTTCTTT,CASRVHSEAFF
NA,TRBJ1-2,12,NA,TRBV12-3/TRBV12-4,TGTGCCAGCAGCGGCAGGAACTATGGCTACACCTTC,CASSGRNYGYTF
NA,TRBJ2-7,16,NA,TRBV6-1,TGTGCCAGCAGTGAAGCTGGTGGGGCAGGGTACTACGAGCAGTACTTC,CASSEAGGAGYYEQYF
NA,TRBJ2-2,16,NA,TRBV27,TGTGCCAGCAGTTTAGTCGGCGGCGGTATGTCCGGGGAGCTGTTTTTT,CASSLVGGGMSGELFF
TRBD2,TRBJ2-2,14,NA,TRBV19,TGTGCCAGTATGCGGGAGGGCGGAACCGGGGAGCTGTTTTTT,CASMREGGTGELFF
NA,TRBJ2-3,15,NA,TRBV29-1,TGCAGCGTTGAAGGGACCGGGACTAGCACAGATACGCAGTATTTT,CSVEGTGTSTDTQYF
TRBD1,TRBJ1-3,15,NA,TRBV2,TGTGCCAGCAGTGAAGAGAGGGGGCCTGGAAACACCATATATTTT,CASSEERGPGNTIYF
TRBD1,TRBJ2-1,14,NA,TRBV9,TGTGCCAGCAGCGTGGGGACAGCGAACAATGAGCAGTTCTTC,CASSVGTANNEQFF
NA,TRBJ1-2,13,NA,TRBV28,TGTGCCAGCAGTCGACAGGCGAACTATGGCTACACCTTC,CASSRQANYGYTF
NA,TRBJ1-3,16,once,TRBV2,TGTGCCAGCAGTGCGTTAGGGGCGACCTCTGGAAACACCATATATTTT,CASSALGATSGNTIYF
TRBD2,TRBJ2-5,17,NA,TRBV5-4,TGTGCCAGCAGCTTGGAGGCAGCGGGGGGGTACCAAGAGACCCAGTACTTC,CASSLEAAGGYQETQYF
TRBD1,TRBJ2-7,16,NA,TRBV6-5,TGTGCCAGCAGTTACCGGCCCGGACAGGGGGCTTACGAGCAGTACTTC,CASSYRPGQGAYEQYF
NA,TRBJ1-2,13,once,TRBV12-3/TRBV12-4,TGTGCCAGCAGCTATGGGGAAGGAGGGCTCTACACCTTC,CASSYGEGGLYTF
NA,TRBJ2-7,15,NA,TRBV6-5,TGTGCCAGCATCCCCCGGCAGGGCAGAACTTACGAGCAGTACTTC,CASIPRQGRTYEQYF
NA,TRBJ2-2,14,NA,TRBV2,TGTGCCAGCAGGAAAGGGGCTTATGACGGGGAGCTGTTTTTT,CASRKGAYDGELFF
NA,TRBJ1-2,13,few,TRBV30,TGTGCCTGGAGTGTACAAACAGGGAATGGCTACACCTTC,CAWSVQTGNGYTF
NA,TRBJ2-2,16,few,TRBV5-5,TGTGCCAGCAGCTTGGTGGGGGAAGGGGGTGCCGGGGAGCTGTTTTTT,CASSLVGEGGAGELFF
NA,TRBJ2-7,15,NA,TRBV5-5,TGTGCCAGCAGCCCGACCGACTATAAGGCCTACGAGCAGTACTTC,CASSPTDYKAYEQYF
NA,TRBJ2-7,12,NA,TRBV18,TGTGCCAGCTCACCGATACTAGGGGAGCAGTACTTC,CASSPILGEQYF
TRBD2,TRBJ2-5,13,NA,TRBV30,TGTGCCTGGAGATTAGCGGGGGTAGAGACCCAGTACTTC,CAWRLAGVETQYF